Below are 32 T cell receptor beta chains sequenced from a single sample in a study of shared T cell receptors in the human thymus. The data were produced by immunoSEQ multiplex PCR, yet TCRdb's version contains in-frame clones alone and is incomplete. The sample consists of a few hundred thousand clones, 85% to 95% of them appearing once. Sequences were obtained from thymocytes. Receptor source: a human donor.

Written as DNA, the CDR3 is TGTGCCAGTAGTGCGCGGGAGGACAGGGAAGAGGGCGCAACTAATGAAAAACTGTTTTTT. It translates to CASSAREDREEGATNEKLFF. The chain carries TRBV19 and TRBJ1-4; TRBD1 matches at 8 bases. J gave up 0 bases and V 5 bases, and 17 bases lay outside the gene matches. CDR1 LNHDA and CDR2 SQIVND come from the germline V gene (reference sequence). The CDR3 is 20 residues long.

J is TRBJ1-2 and V is TRBV28; D uncertain. Germline V gives CDR1 MDHEN, CDR2 SYDVKM. CDR3 length: 12 amino acids. Trimming removed 7 bases from V and 4 bases from J, with 10 bases in between. CDR3: CASKVGRYGYTF. The CDR3 DNA sequence: TGTGCCAGCAAGGTGGGCCGCTATGGCTACACCTTC.

This chain uses TRBV5-1 with TRBJ1-2; a weak D match, TRBD1 (5 bases). The CDR3 is 16 residues long. Germline-derived CDR1 and CDR2 are SGHRS and YFSETQ. The germline V and J ends were trimmed by 0 bases and 4 bases, with 16 bases remaining between them. CDR3 sequence (DNA): TGCGCCAGCAGCTTGGATGCAGGGAAGGGGTTCTATGGCTACACCTTC. It specifies CASSLDAGKGFYGYTF.

About this clone itself: The same CDR3 is also encoded by other DNA sequences in this sample. The chain links TRBV11-2 to TRBJ2-7; D is unclear. The V end lost 1 base, the J end lost 5 bases, and 3 bases lay between the germline ends. The V gene's germline CDR1 is SGHAT and CDR2 FQNNGV. This CDR3 is 11 amino acids long. The CDR3 reads CASSLGHEQYF. The CDR3 nucleotides read TGTGCCAGCAGCTTAGGGCACGAGCAGTACTTC.

The gene calls are TRBV5-1 and TRBJ1-1; 8 bases are a match to TRBD1. The CDR3 extends over 16 amino acids. Trimming took 4 bases from V and 3 from J; bases not matched to a gene: 11. CDR1 and CDR2 (germline): SGHRS, YFSETQ. The CDR3 loop is CASSTSGQGLDTEAFF. CDR3 nucleotides: TGCGCCAGCAGCACCTCCGGACAGGGCTTGGACACTGAAGCTTTCTTT.

The chain employs TRBV28 and TRBJ2-3; 11 bases are shared with TRBD2. Germline V gives CDR1 MDHEN, CDR2 SYDVKM. J lost 4 bases, V lost 6 bases, and 3 bases had no gene match. The CDR3 loop spans 14 amino acids. The CDR3 coding sequence is TGTGCCAGCAGCTTAGCGGGAGGGGCAGATACGCAGTATTTT. As protein: CASSLAGGADTQYF.

V and J are TRBV4-1 and TRBJ2-1; 9 nucleotides line up with TRBD2. Unmatched junction bases numbered 8, after V lost 0 bases and J lost 5 bases. This CDR3 contains 17 residues. CDR1 is MGHRA and CDR2 is YSYEKL in the germline V gene. The CDR3 DNA sequence: TGCGCCAGCAGCCAAGACGGGCTAGCGGGATTTCACAATGAGCAGTTCTTC. This gives the protein CASSQDGLAGFHNEQFF.

The rearrangement links TRBV18 to TRBJ2-5; D is unresolved. The germline V gene encodes CDR1 KGHSH and CDR2 LQKENI. V was trimmed by 3 bases and J by 2 bases, leaving 16 bases between them. This CDR3 comprises 16 residues. DNA for the CDR3: TGTGCCAGCTCACCCGCTGGGCCCGAAAATCAAGAGACCCAGTACTTC. It encodes CASSPAGPENQETQYF.

The gene calls are TRBV5-4 and TRBJ1-3; D not certain. Germline V gene sequence: CDR1 SGHNT, CDR2 YYREEE (reference sequence). CDR3 length equals 17 residues. The V gene lost 4 bases and the J gene lost 1 base, with 18 bases spanning the gap. CDR3: CASSHYTLNKSGNTIYF. The CDR3, as DNA: TGTGCCAGCAGCCATTATACCCTGAATAAGTCTGGAAACACCATATATTTT.

The chain recombines TRBV7-2 with TRBJ2-3; no clear D. The CDR3 runs to 13 residues. Trimming shortened V by 5 bases and J by 6 bases, and 12 bases separated the two germline ends. CDR1 and CDR2 from the germline V gene are SGHTA and FQGNSA. This CDR3 is CASSDHSSDTQYF. The CDR3, as DNA: TGTGCCAGCAGCGACCATAGCTCCGATACGCAGTATTTT.

This sequence joins TRBV19 and TRBJ1-2, with D perhaps TRBD1 (5 bases). The CDR3 totals 14 residues. Germline V CDR1 and CDR2: LNHDA, SQIVND (reference sequence). Trimming removed 1 base at V and 8 bases at J, with 14 bases between. The CDR3 loop reads CASSIVGELRGYTF. CDR3 DNA sequence: TGTGCCAGTAGTATAGTAGGGGAGCTTAGAGGCTACACCTTC.

The chain has TRBV15 and TRBJ1-4, with 7 nucleotides matching TRBD1. The length of the CDR3 is 15 residues. Germline V gene lookup returns CDR1 LNHNV and CDR2 YYDKDF (reference sequence). Unmatched junction bases numbered 6, after V lost 0 bases and J lost 8 bases. CDR3 loop: CATSRDRRGREKLFF. CDR3 in DNA: TGTGCCACCAGCAGAGATCGGAGGGGGCGCGAAAAACTGTTTTTT.

This chain connects TRBV10-3 to TRBJ2-7, with 13 bases aligning to TRBD2. This CDR3 has 15 amino acids. The V and J ends lost 2 bases and 3 bases, in that order; junction bases with no gene match: 1. CDR1 is ENHRY, CDR2 SYGVKD, per germline. The CDR3 loop is CAISEGTSGNYEQYF. The CDR3 bases are TGTGCCATCAGTGAGGGGACTAGCGGGAACTACGAGCAGTACTTC.

The rearrangement joins TRBV15 to TRBJ2-5; 10 bases line up with TRBD2. The V segment lost 0 bases and the J segment 3 bases; nucleotides outside the gene matches: 4. Germline lookup yields CDR1 LNHNV and CDR2 YYDKDF (reference sequence). This CDR3 comprises 16 residues. The CDR3 nucleotides read TGTGCCACCAGCAGAGAAACTAGCGGGACCAAAGAGACCCAGTACTTC. Amino acids: CATSRETSGTKETQYF.

This chain uses TRBV27 with TRBJ1-2, with 7 bases lining up with TRBD1. The CDR3 contains 13 residues. Trimming removed 6 bases from V and 3 bases from J; junction bases left unmatched: 4. Germline loops: CDR1 MNHEY, CDR2 SMNVEV (reference sequence). The CDR3 DNA is TGTGCCAGCAGGGGGACAGAACACTATGGCTACACCTTC. Residues: CASRGTEHYGYTF.

This clone was seen a single time. The chain employs TRBV28 and TRBJ1-1; D may be TRBD1 (5 bases). Trimming stripped 3 bases from V and 5 bases from J, with 16 bases between. CDR1 is MDHEN, CDR2 SYDVKM, per germline. This CDR3 region has 15 residues. CDR3 residues: CASSFIGGVKTEAFF. Written as DNA, the CDR3 is TGTGCCAGCAGTTTCATTGGGGGGGTTAAGACTGAAGCTTTCTTT. Drawing the rest from reference TRBV28 and TRBJ1-1, the complete variable domain is DVKVTQSSRYLVKRTGEKVFLECVQDMDHENMFWYRQDPGLGLRLIYFSYDVKMKEKGDIPEGYSVSREKKERFSLILESASTNQTSMYLCASSFIGGVKTEAFFGQGTRLTVV.

The gene calls are TRBV7-8 and TRBJ2-3; 8 nucleotides agree with TRBD2. Germline CDR1 reads SGHVS; CDR2 reads FQNEAQ. The CDR3 sequence is 14 residues long. V lost 8 bases to trimming and J lost 6 bases; unmatched junction nucleotides: 10. CDR3 sequence (DNA): TGTGCCAGCTCCGGAGCGGGAGAGATCGATACGCAGTATTTT. Amino acid sequence: CASSGAGEIDTQYF.

The V call is TRBV18, the J call TRBJ2-3; 11 bases map to TRBD2. J gave up 2 bases and V 4 bases, and 20 bases lay outside the gene matches. Germline values: CDR1 KGHSH, CDR2 LQKENI. The CDR3 runs 21 residues. The chain's CDR3 is CASSLKESSGRIKIHTDTQYF. Here the CDR3 DNA reads TGTGCCAGCTCACTTAAAGAGTCTAGCGGGAGGATTAAGATCCACACAGATACGCAGTATTTT.

The chain links TRBV11-2 to TRBJ2-1; 8 bases are shared with TRBD2. The CDR3 spans 15 residues. V shed 6 bases, J shed 0 bases, and the junction held 4 bases outside the gene matches. Germline V lookup: CDR1 SGHAT, CDR2 FQNNGV. The CDR3 reads CASRAGTSSYNEQFF. CDR3 DNA: TGTGCCAGCAGGGCAGGGACTAGCTCCTACAATGAGCAGTTCTTC.

This clone was seen once. CDR3 coding DNA: TGTGCCAGTAAGACTAGGTCGACGGGTAGATACGAGCAGTACTTC. It translates to CASKTRSTGRYEQYF. The rearrangement links TRBV19 to TRBJ2-7, with a weak D call TRBD2 (6 bases). The germline V gene encodes CDR1 LNHDA and CDR2 SQIVND (reference sequence). The CDR3 has 15 residues. With 7 bases removed from V and 4 bases from J, the gap between germline ends came to 20 bases.

The chain uses TRBV27 and TRBJ2-3; 9 nucleotides match TRBD2. The V gene end was trimmed by 5 bases and the J gene end by 8 bases; junction bases not matched to a gene: 14. CDR3 length: 16 residues. CDR1 MNHEY and CDR2 SMNVEV come from the germline V gene (reference sequence). CDR3 nucleotides: TGTGCCAGCAGTACGACTAGCGGAACCCTCCCAGGTACGCAGTATTTT. Protein: CASSTTSGTLPGTQYF.

The chain recombines TRBV7-9 with TRBJ2-1, with 7 bases matching TRBD2. Trimming cost V 2 bases and J 5 bases; bases outside gene matches: 6. Per germline, CDR1 SEHNR and CDR2 FQNEAQ (reference sequence). The CDR3 contains 15 residues. The CDR3 loop is CASSLHAGVDNEQFF. The CDR3 nucleotides read TGTGCCAGCAGCTTACACGCGGGAGTGGACAATGAGCAGTTCTTC.

This clone is a singleton in its sample. The J gene is TRBJ2-7, the V gene TRBV6-5; the match to TRBD2 covers 8 bases. The V segment lost 7 bases and the J segment 5 bases; nucleotides outside the gene matches: 13. The CDR3 loop spans 15 amino acids. Germline CDR1 MNHEY, CDR2 SVGAGI. The CDR3 bases are TGTGCCAGCACCCGAGAGCGGGAGCCCCCCCACGAGCAGTACTTC. This gives the protein CASTREREPPHEQYF.

The chain combines TRBV5-1 with TRBJ1-3, with 8 bases aligning to TRBD1. The CDR3 contains 15 residues. Trimming took 4 bases from V and 3 from J; bases not matched to a gene: 6. The V gene's germline CDR1 is SGHRS and CDR2 YFSETQ. CDR3 nucleotide sequence: TGCGCCAGCAGCAGTGGACAGGGCAGTGGAAACACCATATATTTT. Its translation is CASSSGQGSGNTIYF.

The chain uses TRBV18 and TRBJ2-7; D is undetermined. CDR3 length equals 16 residues. The ends were cut back, 5 bases at V and 0 bases at J, with 17 bases in the middle. Looked up from germline, CDR1 is KGHSH and CDR2 is LQKENI. The CDR3 is CASSWGPRKSSYEQYF. Here the CDR3 DNA reads TGTGCCAGCTCATGGGGTCCCCGGAAGAGCTCCTACGAGCAGTACTTC.

This clone was recorded only once. V usage is TRBV7-3 and J usage is TRBJ2-5, with 14 bases matching TRBD2. The J segment lost 10 bases and the V segment lost 7 bases, leaving 8 bases of the junction unmatched. This CDR3 has 14 residues. Germline V lookup: CDR1 SGHTA, CDR2 FQGTGA. Written as DNA, the CDR3 is TGTGCCAGCACCGGACTAGCGGGAGGCAGGGGCCAGTACTTC. It specifies CASTGLAGGRGQYF. Supplemented by reference TRBV7-3 and TRBJ2-5, the full variable domain reads GAGVSQTPSNKVTEKGKYVELRCDPISGHTALYWYRQSLGQGPEFLIYFQGTGAADDSGLPNDRFFAVRPEGSVSTLKIQRTERGDSAVYLCASTGLAGGRGQYFGPGTRLLVL.

As DNA, the CDR3 is TGTGCCAGCAGTCTCCATCCTGTTACATACTCTGGGGCCAACGTCCTGACTTTC. Protein: CASSLHPVTYSGANVLTF. This chain joins TRBV28 and TRBJ2-6; D unclear. This CDR3 has 18 residues. Trimming shortened V by 5 bases and J by 0 bases, and 17 bases separated the two germline ends. The germline CDR1 and CDR2 sequences are MDHEN and SYDVKM. The full variable domain, with the rest looked up from reference TRBV28 and TRBJ2-6, is DVKVTQSSRYLVKRTGEKVFLECVQDMDHENMFWYRQDPGLGLRLIYFSYDVKMKEKGDIPEGYSVSREKKERFSLILESASTNQTSMYLCASSLHPVTYSGANVLTFGAGSRLTVL.

The rearrangement uses TRBV11-2 and TRBJ1-2, with D possibly TRBD1 on 5 matching bases. The CDR3 consists of 15 residues. CDR1 SGHAT and CDR2 FQNNGV come from the germline V gene. V was pared by 0 bases and J by 4 bases, with 12 bases between. The CDR3 region has the DNA TGTGCCAGCAGCTTAGATCGGGGGTTATGCTATGGCTACACCTTC. Translated: CASSLDRGLCYGYTF.

The J gene is TRBJ2-3, the V gene TRBV27; possible D gene TRBD2, 5 bases. Per germline, CDR1 MNHEY and CDR2 SMNVEV (reference sequence). The CDR3 is 15 residues long. With 5 bases removed from V and 2 bases from J, the gap between germline ends came to 14 bases. The CDR3 DNA reads as TGTGCCAGCAGTGCGCGGGCCCAGATCACAGATACGCAGTATTTT. Its translation is CASSARAQITDTQYF.

V and J are TRBV29-1 and TRBJ2-1, with 7 nucleotides matching TRBD2. With 0 bases clipped from V and 4 bases from J, the junction kept 6 bases outside the gene matches. The CDR3 loop spans 15 amino acids. CDR1 and CDR2 from the germline V gene are SQVTM and ANQGSEA. The CDR3 region has the DNA TGCAGCGTTGAAGATGCTAGCGGCGTATACAATGAGCAGTTCTTC. Encoded protein: CSVEDASGVYNEQFF.

V and J are TRBV11-2 and TRBJ1-5; the match to TRBD1 covers 8 bases. Looked up from germline, CDR1 is SGHAT and CDR2 is FQNNGV. This CDR3 has 16 residues. Trimming at V came to 1 base and at J to 1 base, leaving 3 bases not matched to a gene. The CDR3 region has the DNA TGTGCCAGCAGCTTAGGACAGGGGTTCAGCAATCAGCCCCAGCATTTT. Protein: CASSLGQGFSNQPQHF.

The chain has TRBV10-2 and TRBJ2-7; no definite D call. Germline-derived CDR1 and CDR2 are WSHSY and SAAADI. The CDR3 length is 13 residues. V shed 8 bases and J shed 0 bases, with 11 bases lying between them. CDR3: CASHRIFSYEQYF. CDR3 coding DNA: TGCGCCAGCCACCGTATTTTCTCCTACGAGCAGTACTTC.